The present T cell receptor beta chain was sequenced within a study of lymphopenia after photon versus proton radiotherapy. Repertoires were generated with immunoSEQ multiplex PCR, while TCRdb's copy carries only in-frame clones and drops some. The table lists over 40,000 clones, approximately 92% of them singletons, with about a sixth in the top ten. CDR1 is SGHRS, CDR2 YFSETQ, per germline. V was shortened by 4 bases and J by 5 bases, with 15 bases between the two germline ends. CDR3 length: 14 amino acids. With regard to this clone: Its antigen remains unidentified.

Overall study findings and caveats: After lymphocyte nadir, photon-treated repertoires showed oligoclonal expansion, especially CD8+ Temra. Post-nadir TCR diversity decline inversely tracked overall survival among those who died. Under photons, naive T cells and diversity fell while effector/memory populations rose.

This clonotype originated in a woman in her thirties or forties with cholangiocarcinoma. The V and J genes are TRBV5-1 and TRBJ1-1; weak D call: TRBD1 (6 bases). This specimen was peripheral blood, taken from a patient treated with photon-based radiotherapy. The CDR3 sequence: CASSPTGGRTEAFF. The CDR3 DNA is TGCGCCAGCAGCCCAACCGGGGGGCGAACTGAAGCTTTCTTT.